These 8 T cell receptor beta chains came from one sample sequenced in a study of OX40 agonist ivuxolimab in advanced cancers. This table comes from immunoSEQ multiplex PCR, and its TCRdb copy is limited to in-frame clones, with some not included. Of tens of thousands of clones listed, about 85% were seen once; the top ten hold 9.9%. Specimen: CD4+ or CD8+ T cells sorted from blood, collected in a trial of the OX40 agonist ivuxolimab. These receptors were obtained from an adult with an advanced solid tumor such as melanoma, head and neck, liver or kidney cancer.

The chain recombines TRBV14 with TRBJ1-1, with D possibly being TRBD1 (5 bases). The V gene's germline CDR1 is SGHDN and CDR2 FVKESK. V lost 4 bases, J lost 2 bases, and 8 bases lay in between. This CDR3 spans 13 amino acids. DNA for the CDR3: TGTGCCAGCAGCCTCCAGGGAAACACTGAAGCTTTCTTT. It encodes CASSLQGNTEAFF. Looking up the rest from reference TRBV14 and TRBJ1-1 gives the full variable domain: EAGVTQFPSHSVIEKGQTVTLRCDPISGHDNLYWYRRVMGKEIKFLLHFVKESKQDESGMPNNRFLAERTGGTYSTLKVQPAELEDSGVYFCASSLQGNTEAFFGQGTRLTVV.

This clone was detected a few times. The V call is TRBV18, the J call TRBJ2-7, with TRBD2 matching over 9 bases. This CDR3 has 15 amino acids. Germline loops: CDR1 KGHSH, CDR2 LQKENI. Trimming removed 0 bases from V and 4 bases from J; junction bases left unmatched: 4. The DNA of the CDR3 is TGTGCCAGCTCACCACCGCTAGCGGGAATATACGAGCAGTACTTC. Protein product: CASSPPLAGIYEQYF.

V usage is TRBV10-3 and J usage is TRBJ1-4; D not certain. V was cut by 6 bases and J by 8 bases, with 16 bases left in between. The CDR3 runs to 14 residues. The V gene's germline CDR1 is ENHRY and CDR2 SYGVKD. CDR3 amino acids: CAIRGRFLREKLFF. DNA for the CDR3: TGTGCCATCAGAGGACGATTTTTACGCGAAAAACTGTTTTTT.

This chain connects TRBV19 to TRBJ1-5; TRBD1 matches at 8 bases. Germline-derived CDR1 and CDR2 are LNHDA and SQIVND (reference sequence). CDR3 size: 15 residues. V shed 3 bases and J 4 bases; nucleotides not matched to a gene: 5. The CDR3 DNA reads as TGTGCCAGTAGTATGGGACAGGTCGGGAATCAGCCCCAGCATTTT. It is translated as CASSMGQVGNQPQHF.

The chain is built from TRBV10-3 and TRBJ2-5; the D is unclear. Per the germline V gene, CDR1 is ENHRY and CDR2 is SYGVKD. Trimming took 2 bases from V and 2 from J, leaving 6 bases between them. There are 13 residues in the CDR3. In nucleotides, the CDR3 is TGTGCCATCAGTGAGGCAGGACAAGAGACCCAGTACTTC. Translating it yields CAISEAGQETQYF.

The CDR3: CASSSREQGKLFF. The CDR3 DNA reads as TGTGCCAGCAGCTCTAGAGAACAGGGAAAACTGTTTTTT. This chain joins TRBV7-8 and TRBJ1-4, with D possibly TRBD1 on 6 matching bases. Trimming removed 4 bases at V and 10 bases at J, with 13 bases between. This CDR3 is built from 13 residues. Germline loops: CDR1 SGHVS, CDR2 FQNEAQ.

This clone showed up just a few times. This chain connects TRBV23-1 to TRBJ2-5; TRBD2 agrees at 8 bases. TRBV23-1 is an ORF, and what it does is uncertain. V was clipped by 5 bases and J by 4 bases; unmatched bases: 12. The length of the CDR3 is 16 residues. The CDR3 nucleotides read TGCGCCAGCAGTTCGCGTGGAGGAGCGGGAGTAGAGACCCAGTACTTC. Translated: CASSSRGGAGVETQYF.

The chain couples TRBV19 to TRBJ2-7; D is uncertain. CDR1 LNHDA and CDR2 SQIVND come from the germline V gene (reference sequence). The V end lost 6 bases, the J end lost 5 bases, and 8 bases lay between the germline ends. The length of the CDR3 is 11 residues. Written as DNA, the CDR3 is TGTGCCAGTAGCAATATGGACGAGCAGTACTTC. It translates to CASSNMDEQYF. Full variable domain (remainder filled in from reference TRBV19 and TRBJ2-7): DGGITQSPKYLFRKEGQNVTLSCEQNLNHDAMYWYRQDPGQGLRLIYYSQIVNDFQKGDIAEGYSVSREKKESFPLTVTSAQKNPTAFYLCASSNMDEQYFGPGTRLTVT.